This T cell receptor (beta chain) came from a study of T cell responses to AZD1222 COVID-19 vaccine. Notes on the study in general: Just a handful of AZD1222 recipients were seropositive at baseline.

Sequenced by immunoSEQ multiplex PCR; TCRdb stores in-frame clones only, minus some. Of over 100,000 clones in the sample, approximately 90% were seen once. On this clone itself: What it binds is unknown.

The starting material was peripheral blood, obtained on day 0 of AZD1222 vaccination. This TCR came from an adult in good health.

The CDR3 is CASQGPGMNTEAFF. For the CDR3, the DNA is TGCGCCAGCCAAGGACCGGGGATGAACACTGAAGCTTTCTTT. The V gene is TRBV10-2, the J gene TRBJ1-1; D is ambiguous. The CDR3 consists of 14 residues. The V end lost 8 bases, the J end lost 0 bases, and 13 bases lay between the germline ends. Germline CDR1 and CDR2: WSHSY and SAAADI.